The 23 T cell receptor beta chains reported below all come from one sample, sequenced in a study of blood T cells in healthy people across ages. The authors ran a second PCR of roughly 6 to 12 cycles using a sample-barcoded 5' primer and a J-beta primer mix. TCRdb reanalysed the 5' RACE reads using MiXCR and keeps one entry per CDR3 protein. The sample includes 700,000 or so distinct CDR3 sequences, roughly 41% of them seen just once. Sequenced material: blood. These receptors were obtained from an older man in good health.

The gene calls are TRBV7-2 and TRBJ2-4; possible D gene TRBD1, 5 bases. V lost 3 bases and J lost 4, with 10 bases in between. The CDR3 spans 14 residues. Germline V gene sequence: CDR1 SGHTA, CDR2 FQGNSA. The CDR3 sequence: CASSFAGPKNIQYF. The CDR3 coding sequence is TGTGCCAGCAGCTTCGCAGGGCCTAAAAACATTCAGTACTTC.

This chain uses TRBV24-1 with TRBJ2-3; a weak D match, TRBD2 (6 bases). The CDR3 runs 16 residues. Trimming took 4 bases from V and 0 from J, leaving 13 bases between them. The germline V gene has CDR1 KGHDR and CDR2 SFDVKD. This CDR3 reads CATSETVLASTDTQYF. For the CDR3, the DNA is TGTGCCACCAGTGAGACCGTACTAGCAAGCACAGATACGCAGTATTTT.

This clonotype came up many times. CDR3 amino acids: CASSQGGGNSPLHF. The CDR3 DNA reads as TGTGCCAGCAGCCAGGGGGGAGGTAATTCACCCCTCCACTTT. The chain combines TRBV6-5 with TRBJ1-6, with 7 bases matching TRBD1. The CDR3 totals 14 residues. The V segment lost 6 bases and the J segment 6 bases; nucleotides outside the gene matches: 5. Per the germline V gene, CDR1 is MNHEY and CDR2 is SVGAGI.

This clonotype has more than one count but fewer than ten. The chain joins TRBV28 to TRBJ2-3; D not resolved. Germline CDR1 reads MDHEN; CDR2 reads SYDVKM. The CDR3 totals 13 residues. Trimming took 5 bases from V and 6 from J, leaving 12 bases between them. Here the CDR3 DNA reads TGTGCCAGCAGTCCCACCCCCCAGGATACGCAGTATTTT. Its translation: CASSPTPQDTQYF.

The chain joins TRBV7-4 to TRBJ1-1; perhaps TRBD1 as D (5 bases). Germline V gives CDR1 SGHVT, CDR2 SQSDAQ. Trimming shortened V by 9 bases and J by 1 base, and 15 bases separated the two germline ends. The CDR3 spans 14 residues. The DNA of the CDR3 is TGTGCCAGACAGAACGGGGCCAGGAACACTGAAGCTTTCTTT. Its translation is CARQNGARNTEAFF.

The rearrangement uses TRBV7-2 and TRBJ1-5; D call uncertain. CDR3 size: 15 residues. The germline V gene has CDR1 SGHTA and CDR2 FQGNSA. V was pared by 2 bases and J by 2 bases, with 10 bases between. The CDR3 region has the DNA TGTGCCAGCAGCTTATCCGGGATTGGCAATCAGCCCCAGCATTTT. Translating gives CASSLSGIGNQPQHF.

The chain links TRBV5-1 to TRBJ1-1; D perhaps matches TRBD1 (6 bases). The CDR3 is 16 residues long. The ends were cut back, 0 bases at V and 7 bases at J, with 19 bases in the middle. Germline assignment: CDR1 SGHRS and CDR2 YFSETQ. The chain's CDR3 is CASSLDPQGRQGEAFF. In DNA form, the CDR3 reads TGCGCCAGCAGCTTGGACCCCCAGGGGCGGCAAGGTGAAGCTTTCTTT.

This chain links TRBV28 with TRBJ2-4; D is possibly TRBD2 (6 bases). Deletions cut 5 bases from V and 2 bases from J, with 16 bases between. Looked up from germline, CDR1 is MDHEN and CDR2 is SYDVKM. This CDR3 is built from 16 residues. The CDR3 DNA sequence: TGTGCCAGCAGTCCTACGGGGAGGATAACCAAAAACATTCAGTACTTC. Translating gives CASSPTGRITKNIQYF.

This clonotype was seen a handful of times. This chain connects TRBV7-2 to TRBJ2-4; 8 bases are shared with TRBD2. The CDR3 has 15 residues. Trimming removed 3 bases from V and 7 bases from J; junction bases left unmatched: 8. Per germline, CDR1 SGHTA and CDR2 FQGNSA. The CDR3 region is CASSLTSTGGNIQYF. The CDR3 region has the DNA TGTGCCAGCAGCTTGACTAGTACGGGAGGGAACATTCAGTACTTC.

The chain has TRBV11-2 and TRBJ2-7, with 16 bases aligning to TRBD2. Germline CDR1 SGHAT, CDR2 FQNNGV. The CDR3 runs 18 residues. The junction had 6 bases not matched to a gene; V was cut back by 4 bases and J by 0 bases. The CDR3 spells CASSSGTSGRVSSYEQYF. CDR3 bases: TGTGCCAGCAGCTCCGGGACTAGCGGGAGGGTAAGCTCCTACGAGCAGTACTTC.

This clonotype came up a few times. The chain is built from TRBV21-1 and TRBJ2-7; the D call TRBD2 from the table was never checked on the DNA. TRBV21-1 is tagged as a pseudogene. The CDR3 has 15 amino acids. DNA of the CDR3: TGTGCCAGCAGCCTCGGGACTGACAGCTCCTACGAGCAGTACTTC. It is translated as CASSLGTDSSYEQYF.

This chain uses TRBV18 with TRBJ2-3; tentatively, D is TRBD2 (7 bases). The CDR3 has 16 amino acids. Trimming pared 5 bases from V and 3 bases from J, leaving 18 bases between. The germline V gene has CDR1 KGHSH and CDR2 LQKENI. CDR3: CASSVTAGQGTDTQYF. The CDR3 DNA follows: TGTGCCAGCTCAGTGACAGCGGGACAAGGGACAGATACGCAGTATTTT. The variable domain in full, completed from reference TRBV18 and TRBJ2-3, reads NAGVMQNPRHLVRRRGQEARLRCSPMKGHSHVYWYRQLPEEGLKFMVYLQKENIIDESGMPKERFSAEFPKEGPSILRIQQVVRGDSAAYFCASSVTAGQGTDTQYFGPGTRLTVL.

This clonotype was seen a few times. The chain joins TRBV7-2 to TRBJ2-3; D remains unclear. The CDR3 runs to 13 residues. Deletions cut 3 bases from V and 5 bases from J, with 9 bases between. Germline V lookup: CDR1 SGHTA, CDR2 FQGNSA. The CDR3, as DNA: TGTGCCAGCAGCTTCACTGAGGTAGATACGCAGTATTTT. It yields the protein CASSFTEVDTQYF.

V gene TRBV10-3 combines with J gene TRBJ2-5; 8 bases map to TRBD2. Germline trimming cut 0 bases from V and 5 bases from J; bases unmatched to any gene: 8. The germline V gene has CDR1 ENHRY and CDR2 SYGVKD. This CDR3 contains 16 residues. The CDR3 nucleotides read TGTGCCATCAGTGAGTCGGGACTAGGAGATGGCGAGACCCAGTACTTC. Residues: CAISESGLGDGETQYF.

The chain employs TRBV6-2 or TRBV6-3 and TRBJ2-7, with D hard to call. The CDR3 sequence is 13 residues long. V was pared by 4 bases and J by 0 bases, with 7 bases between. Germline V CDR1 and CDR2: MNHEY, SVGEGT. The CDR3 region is CASSFTVSYEQYF. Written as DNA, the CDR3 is TGTGCCAGCAGTTTCACAGTCTCCTACGAGCAGTACTTC.

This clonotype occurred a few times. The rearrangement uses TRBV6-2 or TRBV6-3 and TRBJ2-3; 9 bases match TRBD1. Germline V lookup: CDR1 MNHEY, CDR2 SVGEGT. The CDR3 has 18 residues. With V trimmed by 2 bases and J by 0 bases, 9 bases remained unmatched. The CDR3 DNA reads TGTGCCAGCAGTTACCTAGGACAGGGGTCCTCTAGCACAGATACGCAGTATTTT. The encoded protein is CASSYLGQGSSSTDTQYF.

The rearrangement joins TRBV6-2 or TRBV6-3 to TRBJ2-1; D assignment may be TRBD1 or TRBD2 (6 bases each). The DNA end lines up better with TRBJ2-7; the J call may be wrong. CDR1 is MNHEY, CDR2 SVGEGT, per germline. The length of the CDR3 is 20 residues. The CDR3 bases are TGTGCCAGCAGTTACTCCCTGACTCGAGGGGGGCCCAGCTCCTACAATGAGCAGTACTTC. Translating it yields CASSYSLTRGGPSSYNEQYF.

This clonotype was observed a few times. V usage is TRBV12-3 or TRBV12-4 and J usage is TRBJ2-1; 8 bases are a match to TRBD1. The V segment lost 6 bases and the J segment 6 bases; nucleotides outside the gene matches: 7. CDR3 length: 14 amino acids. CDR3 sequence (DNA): TGTGCCAGCAGGCGACAGGGGAGTGTCAATGAGCAGTTCTTC. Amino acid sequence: CASRRQGSVNEQFF.

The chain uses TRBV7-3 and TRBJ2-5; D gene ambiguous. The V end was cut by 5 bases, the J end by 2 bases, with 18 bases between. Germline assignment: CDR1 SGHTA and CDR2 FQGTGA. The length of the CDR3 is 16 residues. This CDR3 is CASSPRTSITQETQYF. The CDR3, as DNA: TGTGCCAGCAGCCCGCGGACCTCCATCACGCAAGAGACCCAGTACTTC.

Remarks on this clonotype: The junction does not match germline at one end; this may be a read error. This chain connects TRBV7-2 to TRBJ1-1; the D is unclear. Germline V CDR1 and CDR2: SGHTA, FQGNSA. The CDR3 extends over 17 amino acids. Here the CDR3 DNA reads TGTGCCAGCAGCTTAGCTCTAAATTTATTAGAGAACTCTGAAGCTTTCTTT. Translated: CASSLALNLLENSEAFF.

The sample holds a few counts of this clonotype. The CDR3: CASSPGQEYGYTF. The CDR3, as DNA: TGTGCCAGCAGTCCGGGACAAGAATATGGCTACACCTTC. This chain uses TRBV12-3 or TRBV12-4 with TRBJ1-2; tentatively, D is TRBD1 (6 bases). With 5 bases removed from V and 5 bases from J, the gap between germline ends came to 12 bases. The CDR3 covers 13 residues.

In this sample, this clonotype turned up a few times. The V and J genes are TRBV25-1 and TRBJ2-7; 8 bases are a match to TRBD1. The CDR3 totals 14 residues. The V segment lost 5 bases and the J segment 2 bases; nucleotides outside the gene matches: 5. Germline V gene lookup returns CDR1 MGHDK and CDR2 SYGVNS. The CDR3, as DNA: TGTGCCAGCAGTAAACAGGGGGTTGCCTACGAGCAGTACTTC. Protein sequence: CASSKQGVAYEQYF.

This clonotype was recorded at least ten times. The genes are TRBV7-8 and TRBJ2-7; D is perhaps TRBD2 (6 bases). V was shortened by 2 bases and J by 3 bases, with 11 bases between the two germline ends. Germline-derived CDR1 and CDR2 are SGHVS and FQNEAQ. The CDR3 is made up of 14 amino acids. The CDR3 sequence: CASSLSGGNYEQYF. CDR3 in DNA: TGTGCCAGCAGCTTATCCGGGGGAAACTACGAGCAGTACTTC. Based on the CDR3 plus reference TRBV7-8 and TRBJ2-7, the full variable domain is GAGVSQSPRYKVAKRGQDVALRCDPISGHVSLFWYQQALGQGPEFLTYFQNEAQLDKSGLPSDRFFAERPEGSVSTLKIQRTQQEDSAVYLCASSLSGGNYEQYFGPGTRLTVT.